The TCR beta chain described here comes from a study of radiation and T cells in renal cell carcinoma (dated by TCRdb to the early 2020s). Study-level background: The samples were obtained from a clinical trial, where primary renal cell carcinomas were treated with 15 Gy stereotactic body radiation therapy and then removed by nephrectomy 4 weeks afterward. A total of roughly 53 samples underwent TCR beta sequencing, made up of roughly 26 tumors and roughly 27 peripheral blood samples. Across all 50 or so samples, several million unique CDR3 nucleotide sequences encoding around 2,500,000 unique CDR3 amino acid sequences were identified. Results the study describes overall, beyond this receptor: Top tumor clonotypes rose in blood from baseline to 2 weeks post-radiation, then contracted by 4 weeks, suggesting transient expansion of tumor-resident clones. Blood repertoire dynamics were not followed beyond 4 weeks after treatment. The single-armed trial design could not address effects of radiation dose or scheduling on the TCR repertoire. Because pretreatment tumor biopsies were not available, the study could not determine whether clonotypes were already present within the tumor at baseline.

The immunoSEQ kit was used, according to the manufacturer's recommendations, to generate TCR beta libraries from genomic DNA. To prepare libraries, a first multiplex PCR with proprietary primers was run, followed by a second PCR that added unique barcodes, and a bead cleanup was done after each round. A positive control reaction and a negative control reaction, both provided in the kit, were run with every batch of samples. The final libraries underwent checking on an Agilent 4200 TapeStation D1000 ScreenTape, volumetric pooling, and quantification by qPCR. Sequencing was performed on an Illumina NextSeq500 with a MidOutput 150-cycle cartridge, and 156 Read1 and 15 Index1 cycles were run with kit custom primers. The pooled library was loaded at about 1 pM, and about 20% PhiX control was spiked in. In the original analysis: Vendor-processed data were analyzed in R, with a clonotype defined as all T cells sharing the same CDR3 nucleotide sequence. For clone abundance analyses, frequencies were normalized to the 10,000 most abundant clones in each sample. Before analysis, public T cell clones were removed, and these numbered fewer than six per sample on average. An abundance difference of at least 32-fold between compartments was the criterion for calling clonotypes tumor-enriched or baseline blood-enriched. A beta-binomial differential abundance model was used to identify clonotypes that expanded or contracted between blood time points. Tumor-blood repertoire similarity was measured with the Baroni-Urbani and Buser coefficient, and groups were compared using two-tailed Wilcoxon tests in R. The source is immuneACCESS, and TCRdb retained only in-frame sequences with V and J called. Part of the clones is not carried over; for the studies checked, unresolved V genes explain less than half of this, and the remainder is unexplained. V and J calls and clone size are copied from that table; D and trimming were computed from the DNA. Recorded for this sample are tens of thousands of clones; 75% to 90% of them occurred a single time. Clones ranked in the top ten supply under 30% of the sample.

From the germline V gene, CDR1 is SGHNT and CDR2 is YENEEA. The junction shows trimming of 1 base on V and 5 bases on J, plus 2 bases between the germline ends. The CDR3, cysteine through phenylalanine, is 12 amino acids long. Of the read, only the CDR3 DNA is kept; its 36 bases are in frame from base 1. The label giving this sample's time point can be read as: blood 2 weeks post-SBRT. Reading the label with the study, this specimen's treatment or condition is: 15 Gy SBRT to primary tumor, nephrectomy 4 weeks later. Serial peripheral blood from radiation-treated patients was sampled at baseline, 2 weeks and 4 weeks after SBRT to track tumor-enriched clonotypes. All patients had renal cell carcinoma with clear cell pathology. The QIAamp DNA Blood Mini Kit (Qiagen) was used to prepare genomic DNA for TCR sequencing. Only samples passing all quality control checks were included in the analyses. As regards this clone: Its antigen remains undetermined. There are no base qualities to consult, and no much larger clone falls within one base.

The rearranged segments are TRBV11-3 and TRBJ2-2; the D gene cannot be named for sure. Sample: blood, taken from a patient whose treatment included radiotherapy and nephrectomy. This sequence was found in a woman in her 70s with renal cell carcinoma. The encoded CDR3 is CASSLGTGELFF. The DNA is TGTGCCAGCAGCTTAGGTACCGGGGAGCTGTTTTTT.